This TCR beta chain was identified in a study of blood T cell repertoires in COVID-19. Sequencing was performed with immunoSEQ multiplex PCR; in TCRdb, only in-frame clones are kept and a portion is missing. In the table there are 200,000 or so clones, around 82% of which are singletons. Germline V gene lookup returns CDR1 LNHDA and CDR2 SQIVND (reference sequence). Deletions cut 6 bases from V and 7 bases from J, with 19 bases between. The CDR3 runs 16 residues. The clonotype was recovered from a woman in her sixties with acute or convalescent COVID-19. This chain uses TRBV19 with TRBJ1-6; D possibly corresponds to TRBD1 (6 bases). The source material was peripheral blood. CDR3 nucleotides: TGTGCCAGTAGCAGAAAAGGGGGGGACCTCAATTCACCCCTCCACTTT. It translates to CASSRKGGDLNSPLHF.